These 12 T cell receptor beta chains originate from one sample sequenced in a study of blood T cells in healthy people across ages. A second roughly 6 to 12 cycle PCR used barcoded and J-beta primers. TCRdb independently ran MiXCR on the 5' RACE reads; one entry per CDR3 protein. The table has about 640,000 distinct CDR3 sequences, under 30% seen once. The specimen sequenced was blood. These receptors came from a woman aged 80 or over in good health.

The sample holds many counts of this clonotype. The rearrangement uses TRBV29-1 and TRBJ2-1, with 15 positions matching TRBD2. The V segment lost 7 bases and the J segment 13 bases; nucleotides outside the gene matches: 17. This CDR3 comprises 16 residues. CDR1 is SQVTM and CDR2 is ANQGSEA in the germline V gene. DNA of the CDR3: TGCAGCGCCGAACGATGGACTAGCGGGGGGGCCGGGAGACAGTTCTTC. Translating it yields CSAERWTSGGAGRQFF.

V is TRBV11-2 and J is TRBJ2-2; D is tentatively TRBD1 or TRBD2 (6 bases each). V shed 0 bases and J shed 1 base, with 21 bases lying between them. CDR3 length: 20 residues. Germline values: CDR1 SGHAT, CDR2 FQNNGV. The CDR3 nucleotides read TGTGCCAGCAGCTTAGATCGATCGGGAGAAGGGACACTGAACACCGGGGAGCTGTTTTTT. This encodes CASSLDRSGEGTLNTGELFF.

This clonotype was found a few times. The chain has TRBV18 and TRBJ1-1; D unclear. Trimming pared 1 base from V and 1 base from J, leaving 7 bases between. The CDR3 totals 14 residues. Germline CDR1 and CDR2: KGHSH and LQKENI. In DNA, the CDR3 is TGTGCCAGCTCACCACGTTCCCCGAACACTGAAGCTTTCTTT. Translation: CASSPRSPNTEAFF.

This clonotype showed up many times. The rearrangement links TRBV29-1 to TRBJ2-1, with 7 bases identical to TRBD1. Trimming cost V 7 bases and J 6 bases; bases outside gene matches: 3. The CDR3 is 11 amino acids. Germline V gene lookup returns CDR1 SQVTM and CDR2 ANQGSEA. CDR3 protein: CSGGQVNEQFF. The CDR3, as DNA: TGCAGCGGCGGACAGGTCAATGAGCAGTTCTTC.

This clonotype occurred once. A single base separates this from a much larger clone, so it may be a read error. This rearrangement joins TRBV2 to TRBJ2-1; tentatively, D is TRBD2 (6 bases). The J call may not be correct, given that the DNA end is closer to TRBJ2-7. Per germline, CDR1 SNHLY and CDR2 FYNNEI. The CDR3 totals 17 residues. The CDR3 sequence: CASSERGRLSSYNEQYF. The CDR3 DNA reads as TGTGCCAGCAGTGAGCGGGGAAGGTTGAGCTCCTACAATGAGCAGTACTTC.

This clonotype has a handful of counts. The chain recombines TRBV4-2 with TRBJ1-2; perhaps TRBD1 as D (6 bases). Germline assignment: CDR1 LGHNA and CDR2 YNFKEQ. Deletions cut 0 bases from V and 5 bases from J, with 13 bases between. CDR3 size: 15 residues. CDR3 nucleotide sequence: TGTGCCAGCAGCCAAGATTTGGCAGGGGATTATGGCTACACCTTC. This codes for CASSQDLAGDYGYTF.

This clonotype came up many times. This chain uses TRBV7-2 with TRBJ2-7; tentative D call: TRBD2 (7 bases). This CDR3 is 17 amino acids long. Deletions cut 2 bases from V and 2 bases from J, with 19 bases between. In germline, CDR1 is SGHTA, CDR2 FQGNSA. The CDR3 DNA reads TGTGCCAGCAGCTTAAAATGGGGGGGGGCCCCCGCCTACGAGCAGTACTTC. Protein: CASSLKWGGAPAYEQYF.

This clonotype was picked up many times. The chain links TRBV5-1 to TRBJ2-7; D is perhaps TRBD2 (7 bases). The CDR3 has 15 residues. Germline CDR1 SGHRS, CDR2 YFSETQ. Trimming took 5 bases from V and 6 from J, leaving 21 bases between them. The CDR3 sequence is CASSYGDAGAAEQYF. In DNA form, the CDR3 reads TGCGCCAGCAGTTACGGGGACGCGGGGGCCGCCGAGCAGTACTTC.

This clonotype has ten or more counts. DNA of the CDR3: TGTGCCAGCAGTTCCCGGGGGACAGGGCCCCGCGAGCAGTACTTC. It specifies CASSSRGTGPREQYF. The rearrangement links TRBV27 to TRBJ2-7, with 9 bases identical to TRBD1. CDR3 length: 15 residues. Germline V gene data show CDR1 as MNHEY and CDR2 as SMNVEV (reference sequence). The V gene end was trimmed by 4 bases and the J gene end by 6 bases; junction bases not matched to a gene: 10.

The V gene is TRBV7-2, the J gene TRBJ2-7; D not certain. CDR3 length: 14 residues. The germline gives CDR1 SGHTA, CDR2 FQGNSA. Trimming removed 0 bases from V and 3 bases from J, with 9 bases in between. CDR3 sequence reads: CASSLAASLYEQYF. DNA of the CDR3: TGTGCCAGCAGCTTAGCAGCGAGCCTCTACGAGCAGTACTTC.

Note on this clonotype: A much bigger clone sits one base away, suggesting this may be a read error. The genes are TRBV30 and TRBJ2-3; D unclear. Germline V gene data show CDR1 as GTSNPN and CDR2 as SVGIG (reference sequence). Trimming took 0 bases from V and 3 from J, leaving 16 bases between them. This CDR3 has 16 residues. CDR3 sequence reads: CAWSVEAPLGTDTQYF. The CDR3, as DNA: TGTGCCTGGAGTGTTGAAGCCCCCCTCGGGACAGATACGCAGTATTTT. Filled out from reference TRBV30 and TRBJ2-3, the complete variable domain reads SQTIHQWPATLVQPVGSPLSLECTVEGTSNPNLYWYRQAAGRGLQLLFYSVGIGQISSEVPQNLSASRPQDRQFILSSKKLLLSDSGFYLCAWSVEAPLGTDTQYFGPGTRLTVL.

In its sample, this clonotype was seen many times. This chain uses TRBV6-2 or TRBV6-3 with TRBJ1-2; D is perhaps TRBD1 (6 bases). V lost 2 bases and J 3 bases, leaving 16 bases between the germline ends. CDR3 length equals 16 residues. Germline CDR1 reads MNHEY; CDR2 reads SVGEGT. Here the CDR3 reads CASSYPGHTGDYGYTF. CDR3 bases: TGTGCCAGCAGTTACCCGGGACACACTGGGGACTATGGCTACACCTTC.